The 7 T cell receptor beta chains given below trace back to one sample, sequenced in a study of CD8+ T cells in alopecia areata. Extracted RNA was reverse transcribed into cDNA, the sequencing template. Sequencing used immunoSEQ multiplex PCR; TCRdb keeps in-frame clones, though not all of them. The sample shows roughly 260,000 clones, none of them appearing just once. Cells from pooled cutaneous lymph nodes were sorted by CD4, CD8alpha, NKG2D, NKG2ACE and other markers. The source material was CD4+ T cells sorted from a lymph node. The receptors here all came from a C3H/HeJ mouse with alopecia areata. MHC haplotype of the strain: H2-k.

On this clone itself: Gene labels here are mouse ones. The CDR3 extends 4 residues past the end of the read, so its final part is completed from the germline J gene. The sample carries other DNA sequences with the same CDR3. V is TRBV13-1 and J is TRBJ2-5; the D gene is possibly TRBD2 (7 bases). Between the trimmed V and J ends, which lost 3 bases and 2 bases, there was a span of 10 bases. Germline V gene sequence: CDR1 NSHNY, CDR2 SYGAGN. The CDR3 has 14 residues. The chain's CDR3 is CASSAWGAQDTQYF. Partial CDR3 DNA: TGTGCCAGCAGTGCTTGGGGGGCCCAAGAC.

This clone was observed a handful of times. Germline and genes here are mouse. Read data end 4 residues before the CDR3 end; the end is taken from the germline J gene. The genes are TRBV13-1 and TRBJ2-5, with a weak D call TRBD2 (5 bases). CDR1 and CDR2 (germline): NSHNY, SYGAGN. The CDR3 extends over 14 amino acids. With 1 base removed from V and 2 bases from J, the gap between germline ends came to 8 bases. The chain's CDR3 is CASSDLGLQDTQYF. The sequenced part of the CDR3 DNA is TGTGCCAGCAGTGATCTGGGCCTCCAAGAC.

Only a few counts were recorded for this clone. The listed genes are named as in mouse. The CDR3 end falls 4 residues outside the read, so it is completed with the germline J gene. The chain joins TRBV1 to TRBJ2-2; 11 positions match TRBD1. Germline V gene lookup returns CDR1 NSQYPW and CDR2 LRSPGD (reference sequence). V trimming: 1 base; J trimming: 0 bases; junction bases outside the gene matches: 4. The CDR3 contains 18 residues. Incomplete CDR3 DNA: TGCACCTGCAGTGCAGGGACAGGGGGCGTCGCAAACACCGGG. This sequence encodes CTCSAGTGGVANTG. The entire CDR3 protein reads CTCSAGTGGVANTGQLYF.

This clone has just a few counts. Germline and genes here are mouse. Other DNA sequences in this sample translate to the same CDR3. CDR3 DNA (partial): TGTGCCAGCAGGCCCGGGACTTCTAGTGCAGAA. Amino acids: CASRPGTSSAE. The full CDR3 protein reads CASRPGTSSAETLYF. The chain recombines TRBV19 with TRBJ2-3; possibly TRBD2 for D (6 bases). The read is 4 residues too short to cover the CDR3 end, so that end is filled in from the germline J gene. V lost 5 bases and J 0 bases, leaving 13 bases between the germline ends. Germline CDR1 reads FNHDT; CDR2 reads SITEND (reference sequence). This CDR3 has 15 residues.

Regarding this clone: Gene names and germline match the mouse. With the read ending 4 residues before the CDR3 end, the germline J gene is used to fill in that end. The V and J genes are TRBV13-1 and TRBJ1-2; D might be TRBD1 (6 bases). The CDR3 consists of 14 residues. Germline V gene data show CDR1 as NSHNY and CDR2 as SYGAGN. Between the trimmed V and J ends, which lost 2 bases and 0 bases, there was a span of 8 bases. CDR3 region: CASSEDRPNSDYTF. The part of the CDR3 DNA that was read is TGTGCCAGCAGTGAGGACAGACCAAACTCC.

This clone was detected a few times. Gene names are the mouse ones. With the read ending 4 residues before the CDR3 end, the germline J gene is used to fill in that end. The sample holds other DNA sequences that translate to the same CDR3. V gene TRBV13-2 combines with J gene TRBJ2-1; TRBD2 agrees at 13 bases. CDR3 length: 15 residues. Germline CDR1 NNHNN, CDR2 SYGAGS (reference sequence). V was pared by 5 bases and J by 1 base, with 0 bases of the junction left unmatched. The covered CDR3 bases are TGTGCCAGCGGGGGACTGGGGGGGAACTATGCT. Its protein is CASGGLGGNYA. The whole CDR3 protein is CASGGLGGNYAEQFF.

Regarding this clone: Gene and germline names: mouse. CDR3 region: CASGVRDAEQFF. Partial CDR3 DNA: TGTGCCAGCGGTGTCAGGGATGCT. The J gene is TRBJ2-1, the V gene TRBV13-2, with a possible D match to TRBD1 (5 bases). The CDR3 is cut off 4 residues early in the read; its end comes from the germline J gene. This CDR3 region has 12 residues. Germline-derived CDR1 and CDR2 are NNHNN and SYGAGS (reference sequence). The V end was cut by 3 bases, the J end by 5 bases, with 6 bases between.